In its sample, the clone carrying this T cell receptor (beta chain) was seen many times. Trimming cost V 7 bases and J 1 base; bases outside gene matches: 12. There are 18 residues in the CDR3. The germline gives CDR1 SNHLY, CDR2 FYNNEI. The data belong to a study of T cells in Graves' hyperthyroidism and ophthalmopathy. Researchers barred patients who had uncontrolled infection, other autoimmune disease, pregnancy or lactation. Each diagnosis drew on symptoms, thyroxine, TRAb, thyroid ultrasound and orbital computed tomography findings. There were TCR beta CDR3 regions amplified from RNA transcripts. When the TCR CDR3 underwent first-round RT-PCR, the HTBI primer set was used. TCRdb re-called the multiplex PCR reads with MiXCR, one entry per CDR3 protein. The sample lists roughly 650,000 distinct CDR3 sequences, more than 15% occurring once.

Sample: blood. This chain connects TRBV2 to TRBJ2-2, with 10 bases fitting TRBD2. This TCR came from a woman aged 40 to 50 with Graves' ophthalmopathy. CDR3: CASTPRGGLAVNTGELFF. CDR3 nucleotides: TGTGCCAGCACTCCCCGGGGTGGACTAGCGGTGAACACCGGGGAGCTGTTTTTT.